This is a list of T cell receptor beta chains from one sample in a study of blood T cell repertoires in COVID-19. TCRdb's table, derived via immunoSEQ multiplex PCR, lists solely in-frame clones and lacks some. The sample carries approximately 200,000 clones, roughly four fifths recorded once. The sequencing input was PBMCs or T cells enriched from blood (not recorded which). The receptors here all came from a man aged 55 to 70 who had recovered from COVID-19. CDR3s include the opening cysteine and the closing phenylalanine or tryptophan. Each record gives: V gene, J gene, D gene, clone size, CDR3 protein, CDR3 DNA. The D gene is left open where the match is weak. Where a row states a size, it is once, few, many or the class of an expanded clone; other rows omit it.

>TRBV18|TRBJ1-4|-|-
CASSPQTGATNEKLFF
TGTGCCAGCTCACCACAAACCGGAGCAACTAATGAAAAACTGTTTTTT
>TRBV7-2|TRBJ2-2|-|-
CASSLGAGINTGELFF
TGTGCCAGCAGCTTAGGTGCAGGGATAAACACCGGGGAGCTGTTTTTT
>TRBV4-2|TRBJ2-1|TRBD1|-
CASSQDPGQTNNEQFF
TGTGCCAGCAGCCAAGATCCGGGACAGACTAACAATGAGCAGTTCTTC
>TRBV24-1|TRBJ1-2|-|-
CATSDSYGYTF
TGTGCCACCAGTGACTCGTATGGCTACACCTTC
>TRBV12-3/TRBV12-4|TRBJ1-2|-|few
CASTGGGNYGYTF
TGTGCCAGCACGGGCGGGGGAAACTATGGCTACACCTTC
>TRBV7-2|TRBJ2-7|TRBD1|-
CASSPDRGGSYEQYF
TGTGCCAGCAGCCCCGACAGGGGGGGCTCCTACGAGCAGTACTTC
>TRBV7-8|TRBJ2-7|TRBD1|-
CASSLNRGEQYF
TGTGCCAGCAGCCTCAACAGGGGCGAGCAGTACTTC
>TRBV10-3|TRBJ2-2|TRBD2|-
CATGTTVAGELFF
TGTGCCACCGGGACTACCGTGGCCGGGGAGCTGTTTTTT
>TRBV11-2|TRBJ1-2|-|-
CASSLGLWTDSGYTF
TGTGCCAGCAGCTTAGGACTTTGGACAGACTCTGGCTACACCTTC
>TRBV10-1|TRBJ2-2|-|-
CASKSDRNTGELFF
TGCGCCAGCAAGTCGGACAGGAACACCGGGGAGCTGTTTTTT
>TRBV29-1|TRBJ2-1|-|-
CSVAGTTAYNEQFF
TGCAGCGTCGCCGGGACAACCGCTTACAATGAGCAGTTCTTC
>TRBV4-3|TRBJ1-2|-|-
CASSQDRPGLSYGYTF
TGCGCCAGCAGCCAAGATAGGCCGGGTTTGTCGTATGGCTACACCTTC
>TRBV7-2|TRBJ2-5|TRBD2|once
CASSLTSGPTQYF
TGTGCCAGCAGCTTAACTAGCGGGCCGACCCAGTACTTC
>TRBV7-2|TRBJ1-2|-|-
CASSRTGNYGYTF
TGTGCCAGCAGCCGTACAGGGAACTATGGCTACACCTTC
>TRBV10-3|TRBJ2-7|-|-
CAILGAGVSSYEQYF
TGTGCCATCCTGGGGGCAGGGGTTAGCTCCTACGAGCAGTACTTC
>TRBV6-5|TRBJ1-4|TRBD1|-
CASSYSNPGGREKLFF
TGTGCCAGCAGTTACTCGAATCCAGGGGGCCGGGAAAAACTGTTTTTT
>TRBV7-2|TRBJ2-5|-|-
CASSLARSPGQETQYF
TGTGCCAGCAGCTTAGCGAGGTCCCCGGGGCAAGAGACCCAGTACTTC
>TRBV7-2|TRBJ2-7|-|-
CASSVDKSPGYEQYF
TGTGCCAGCAGCGTCGACAAGTCCCCCGGTTACGAGCAGTACTTC
>TRBV19|TRBJ2-6|TRBD1|-
CASKRQGFGANVLTF
TGTGCCAGCAAAAGACAGGGATTTGGGGCCAACGTCCTGACTTTC
>TRBV5-1|TRBJ2-3|TRBD2|-
CASTPRGVLDTQYF
TGCGCCAGCACCCCCCGGGGGGTGCTAGATACGCAGTATTTT
>TRBV5-8|TRBJ1-1|-|few
CASSLNKNTEAFF
TGTGCCAGCAGCTTAAATAAGAACACTGAAGCTTTCTTT
>TRBV15|TRBJ1-5|-|once
CATSRVGGNQPQHF
TGTGCCACCAGCAGAGTCGGGGGGAATCAGCCCCAGCATTTT
>TRBV18|TRBJ2-2|-|-
CASSRDRNTGELFF
TGTGCCAGCTCGCGGGACAGGAACACCGGGGAGCTGTTTTTT
>TRBV10-3|TRBJ2-2|-|once
CAIRPDRANTGELFF
TGTGCCATCAGACCGGACAGAGCGAACACCGGGGAGCTGTTTTTT
>TRBV7-9|TRBJ2-3|-|few
CASSLGGRGYF
TGTGCCAGCAGCTTAGGAGGTAGGGGGTATTTT
>TRBV18|TRBJ2-1|TRBD2|-
CASSPLLAGYNEQFF
TGTGCCAGCTCACCACTCCTAGCGGGGTACAATGAGCAGTTCTTC
>TRBV15|TRBJ2-1|TRBD1|-
CATSRASGTGGDEQFF
TGTGCCACCAGCAGAGCCTCCGGGACAGGGGGTGATGAGCAGTTCTTC